A single sample gave rise to the 7 T cell receptor beta chains below, sequenced in a study of blood T cell repertoires in COVID-19. Sequencing was performed with immunoSEQ multiplex PCR; in TCRdb, only in-frame clones are kept and a portion is missing. The sample lists around 450,000 clones; about 85% were seen once. Sequenced sample: PBMCs or T cells enriched from blood (not recorded which). All receptors derive from a woman in her late teens or twenties with acute COVID-19.

The chain combines TRBV5-4 with TRBJ2-3; TRBD2 agrees at 11 bases. J gave up 2 bases and V 4 bases, and 6 bases lay outside the gene matches. Germline CDR1 is SGHNT and CDR2 is YYREEE (reference sequence). The CDR3 spans 16 residues. DNA of the CDR3: TGTGCCAGCAGCCGCCAGGGACTAGCGGTCACAGATACGCAGTATTTT. It encodes CASSRQGLAVTDTQYF.

This chain links TRBV28 with TRBJ1-3; D is undetermined. The CDR3 consists of 15 residues. Germline V gene sequence: CDR1 MDHEN, CDR2 SYDVKM. With 3 bases removed from V and 0 bases from J, the gap between germline ends came to 9 bases. The CDR3 nucleotides read TGTGCCAGCAGTTTCAGTGATTACTCTGGAAACACCATATATTTT. Protein sequence: CASSFSDYSGNTIYF. Full variable domain (missing parts from reference TRBV28 and TRBJ1-3): DVKVTQSSRYLVKRTGEKVFLECVQDMDHENMFWYRQDPGLGLRLIYFSYDVKMKEKGDIPEGYSVSREKKERFSLILESASTNQTSMYLCASSFSDYSGNTIYFGEGSWLTVV.

The chain links TRBV28 to TRBJ2-7, with 11 bases matching TRBD2. Germline V gene lookup returns CDR1 MDHEN and CDR2 SYDVKM. This CDR3 is 14 amino acids long. V shed 4 bases and J 7 bases; nucleotides not matched to a gene: 6. The CDR3: CASSSSGRSFEQYF. As DNA, the CDR3 is TGTGCCAGCAGTTCTAGCGGGAGGAGCTTTGAGCAGTACTTC. Drawing the rest from reference TRBV28 and TRBJ2-7, the complete variable domain is DVKVTQSSRYLVKRTGEKVFLECVQDMDHENMFWYRQDPGLGLRLIYFSYDVKMKEKGDIPEGYSVSREKKERFSLILESASTNQTSMYLCASSSSGRSFEQYFGPGTRLTVT.

V is TRBV9 and J is TRBJ2-2, with 8 bases lining up with TRBD2. V was pared by 0 bases and J by 4 bases, with 2 bases of the junction left unmatched. CDR1 is SGDLS, CDR2 YYNGEE, per germline. The CDR3 is 15 amino acids. For the CDR3, the DNA is TGTGCCAGCAGCGTAGGCCTAGCGGGCACCGGGGAGCTGTTTTTT. As protein: CASSVGLAGTGELFF.

CDR3 in DNA: TGCGCCAGCAGCATGCAACCCGGGACTAGCGGGGGGGCCACAGATACGCAGTATTTT. Its protein product is CASSMQPGTSGGATDTQYF. The genes are TRBV5-1 and TRBJ2-3, with 16 bases identical to TRBD2. Per the germline V gene, CDR1 is SGHRS and CDR2 is YFSETQ. Trimming cost V 4 bases and J 2 bases; bases outside gene matches: 10. The CDR3 spans 19 residues.

This sequence joins TRBV7-2 and TRBJ1-1; no clear D gene. The CDR3 has 13 residues. The germline V gene encodes CDR1 SGHTA and CDR2 FQGNSA. V was cut by 7 bases and J by 4 bases, with 13 bases left in between. The CDR3 coding sequence is TGTGCCAGCATCCCCCCTCGGGGCACTGAAGCTTTCTTT. Its protein product is CASIPPRGTEAFF.

This chain links TRBV10-3 with TRBJ2-1, with a weak D call TRBD2 (5 bases). Germline V gene sequence: CDR1 ENHRY, CDR2 SYGVKD. The CDR3 extends over 16 amino acids. Trimming took 0 bases from V and 4 from J, leaving 13 bases between them. CDR3 region: CAISESGLATYNEQFF. The CDR3 DNA is TGTGCCATCAGTGAGTCGGGGTTAGCGACTTACAATGAGCAGTTCTTC.